A selection of T cell receptor beta chains follows, all from one sample in a study of beta chain features in type 1 diabetes. Profiled with immunoSEQ multiplex PCR; TCRdb holds only in-frame clones, not every one. The sample lists about 140,000 clones, about 9.4% occurring once. The specimen sequenced was naive CD4+ T cells from blood. Source of these receptors: a man between 18 and 35 years old in good health. Both conserved end residues are part of each CDR3. The order of the fields is clone size, V gene, D gene, J gene, CDR3 protein, CDR3 DNA. The D gene is left open where the match is weak. Part of the rows lack a size; the others show once, few, many or a class for expanded clones.

.	TRBV6-1	.	TRBJ2-7	CASSEEGTRATYEQYF	TGTGCCAGCAGTGAAGAAGGGACAAGGGCCACCTACGAGCAGTACTTC
few	TRBV5-1	TRBD1	TRBJ2-3	CASTAEVGQPQDTQYF	TGCGCCAGCACCGCTGAGGTGGGACAGCCACAAGATACGCAGTATTTT
.	TRBV5-4	.	TRBJ1-5	CASSFGGMVDQPQHF	TGTGCCAGCAGCTTTGGAGGGATGGTGGATCAGCCCCAGCATTTT
few	TRBV6-1	TRBD1	TRBJ2-7	CASSARDRGYEQYF	TGTGCCAGCAGCGCAAGGGACAGGGGCTACGAGCAGTACTTC
.	TRBV9	.	TRBJ1-4	CASSVEARGEKLFF	TGTGCCAGCAGCGTAGAGGCCAGGGGAGAAAAACTGTTTTTT
few	TRBV4-2	.	TRBJ2-7	CASSLGGSSYEQYF	TGTGCCAGCAGCCTCGGGGGAAGCTCCTACGAGCAGTACTTC
.	TRBV2	.	TRBJ2-7	CASSEGLSYEQYF	TGTGCCAGCAGTGAAGGTCTCTCCTACGAGCAGTACTTC
few	TRBV7-3	.	TRBJ1-3	CASSLSAGSGGNTIYF	TGTGCCAGCAGCTTATCTGCAGGGTCAGGTGGAAACACCATATATTTT
.	TRBV7-3	TRBD2	TRBJ2-1	CASSERSGGGNNEQFF	TGTGCCAGCAGCGAAAGAAGCGGGGGGGGAAACAATGAGCAGTTCTTC
few	TRBV9	.	TRBJ2-7	CASSAGTPRRQYF	TGTGCCAGCAGCGCCGGGACTCCCCGGCGGCAGTACTTC
.	TRBV5-6	.	TRBJ1-5	CASSAGGYSNQPQHF	TGTGCCAGCAGCGCCGGGGGATATAGCAATCAGCCCCAGCATTTT
few	TRBV27	.	TRBJ1-5	CASSLSPGVQPQHF	TGTGCCAGCAGTTTATCTCCAGGGGTTCAGCCCCAGCATTTT
.	TRBV6-5	TRBD1	TRBJ2-3	CASNQGQSTDTQYF	TGTGCCAGCAACCAGGGACAGAGCACAGATACGCAGTATTTT
.	TRBV29-1	.	TRBJ2-7	CSVGDLRDEQYF	TGCAGCGTTGGGGACTTACGGGACGAGCAGTACTTC
.	TRBV5-5	TRBD1	TRBJ1-1	CASRRQGDTEAFF	TGTGCCAGCAGGCGTCAGGGGGACACTGAAGCTTTCTTT
many	TRBV10-3	TRBD1	TRBJ1-5	CAIRGQVNQPQHF	TGTGCCATCAGGGGACAGGTCAATCAGCCCCAGCATTTT
.	TRBV5-1	.	TRBJ2-7	CASSAPGSGGLEQYF	TGCGCCAGCAGCGCACCGGGCTCGGGGGGCCTCGAGCAGTACTTC
many	TRBV5-4	TRBD1	TRBJ2-1	CASSPGTGGYNEQFF	TGTGCCAGCAGCCCCGGGACAGGGGGCTACAATGAGCAGTTCTTC
few	TRBV11-2	TRBD1	TRBJ2-5	CASSLLGTDQETQYF	TGTGCCAGCAGCTTACTCGGGACAGATCAAGAGACCCAGTACTTC
once	TRBV11-1	TRBD2	TRBJ2-7	CASRLLAGASYEQYF	TGTGCCAGCAGATTACTAGCGGGGGCCTCCTACGAGCAGTACTTC
.	TRBV27	.	TRBJ2-6	CASSLSGANVLTF	TGTGCCAGCAGTCTCTCTGGGGCCAACGTCCTGACTTTC
.	TRBV9	TRBD2	TRBJ2-5	CASSVGLAGTQETQYF	TGTGCCAGCAGCGTAGGACTAGCGGGGACCCAAGAGACCCAGTACTTC
few	TRBV11-1	.	TRBJ2-1	CASSPRGRGEQFF	TGTGCCAGCAGCCCTAGAGGGAGGGGGGAGCAGTTCTTC
.	TRBV2	TRBD1	TRBJ1-5	CASEGAASNQPQHF	TGTGCCAGCGAGGGGGCGGCATCCAATCAGCCCCAGCATTTT
.	TRBV19	.	TRBJ2-2	CASSIRESGELFF	TGTGCCAGTAGTATTAGGGAGTCCGGGGAGCTGTTTTTT
few	TRBV7-2	TRBD2	TRBJ2-1	CASSQRTSGGGEQFF	TGTGCCAGCAGCCAGAGGACTAGCGGGGGCGGTGAGCAGTTCTTC
few	TRBV11-2	TRBD1	TRBJ1-1	CASSLGQGSTEAFF	TGTGCCAGCAGCCTGGGACAGGGGAGCACTGAAGCTTTCTTT
few	TRBV4-1	.	TRBJ2-1	CASSQDSPGAIRNEQFF	TGCGCCAGCAGCCAAGATAGCCCAGGGGCGATAAGGAATGAGCAGTTCTTC
.	TRBV30	TRBD1	TRBJ1-2	CAWSETGAYGYTF	TGTGCCTGGAGTGAGACAGGGGCCTATGGCTACACCTTC
many	TRBV29-1	.	TRBJ1-1	CSVDGGGEAFF	TGCAGCGTTGATGGGGGCGGTGAAGCTTTCTTT
few	TRBV20-1	TRBD2	TRBJ2-3	CSALSGDTQYF	TGCAGTGCGCTTAGCGGGGATACGCAGTATTTT
many	TRBV19	TRBD1	TRBJ1-5	CASYDRGNQPQHF	TGTGCCAGTTACGACAGGGGCAATCAGCCCCAGCATTTT
many	TRBV18	.	TRBJ2-2	CASSSNIGELFF	TGTGCCAGCTCATCAAACATCGGGGAGCTGTTTTTT
.	TRBV19	.	TRBJ2-7	CASSITDTKYEQYF	TGTGCCAGTAGTATAACCGACACCAAATACGAGCAGTACTTC
few	TRBV30	TRBD1	TRBJ1-3	CAWSRTGTGNTIYF	TGTGCCTGGAGTCGGACAGGGACTGGAAACACCATATATTTT
.	TRBV18	.	TRBJ1-2	CASSPPEGSYGYTF	TGTGCCAGCTCACCACCGGAGGGGAGCTATGGCTACACCTTC
.	TRBV5-1	TRBD1	TRBJ2-7	CASSLGQGAREQYF	TGCGCCAGCAGCTTGGGGCAGGGGGCGAGAGAGCAGTACTTC